The subject of this entry is one TCR beta chain. Its specificity is unknown. The entry originates in a study of OX40 agonist ivuxolimab in advanced cancers. Study-wide background: Treatment of patients was with ivuxolimab, an agonistic anti-OX40 (CD134) antibody. Three partial responders included one hepatocellular carcinoma patient and two cutaneous melanoma patients. Whole-study results and caveats: Clonal expansion was seen in CD4+ and CD8+ blood T cells by week 6 at 0.1 to 3.0 mg/kg.

Germline loops: CDR1 MNHEY, CDR2 SVGAGI. The CDR3 spans 16 residues. Unmatched junction bases numbered 3, after V lost 0 bases and J lost 0 bases. Repertoires were generated with immunoSEQ multiplex PCR, while TCRdb's copy carries only in-frame clones and drops some. The profile shows around 57,000 clones, approximately 80% of them singletons. Sequenced material: CD4+ or CD8+ T cells sorted from blood, taken in a trial of the OX40 agonist ivuxolimab. The chain employs TRBV6-5 and TRBJ2-7; 9 positions match TRBD1. This TCR derives from an adult with an advanced solid tumor such as melanoma, head and neck, liver or kidney cancer. The CDR3 spells CASSYSRTGVSYEQYF. The CDR3 DNA reads as TGTGCCAGCAGTTACTCGAGGACAGGGGTCTCCTACGAGCAGTACTTC.